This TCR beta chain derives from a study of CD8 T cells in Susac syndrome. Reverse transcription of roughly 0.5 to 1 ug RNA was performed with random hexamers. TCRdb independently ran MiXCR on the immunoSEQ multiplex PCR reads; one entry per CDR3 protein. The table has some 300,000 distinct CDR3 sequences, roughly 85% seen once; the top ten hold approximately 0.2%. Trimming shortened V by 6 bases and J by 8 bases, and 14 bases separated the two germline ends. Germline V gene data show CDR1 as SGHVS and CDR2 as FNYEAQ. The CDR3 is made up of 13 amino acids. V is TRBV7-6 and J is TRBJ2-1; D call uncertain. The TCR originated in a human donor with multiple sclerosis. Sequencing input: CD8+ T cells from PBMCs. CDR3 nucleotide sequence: TGTGCCAGCAGTCAAATGGACGTATATGAGCAGTTCTTC. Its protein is CASSQMDVYEQFF.